These T cell receptor beta chains were read from a single sample in a study of T cells in Graves' hyperthyroidism and ophthalmopathy. TCRdb called the multiplex PCR reads again in MiXCR, with one record for every CDR3 protein. The table includes around 300,000 distinct CDR3 sequences, roughly an eighth detected once. Sequenced: blood. The receptors come from a woman in her thirties or forties with Graves' ophthalmopathy. Both conserved end residues are part of each CDR3. D genes are given only for firm matches. A row's size may be missing; if present it is once, few, many or a size class.

V	J	size	D	CDR3	DNA
TRBV6-1	TRBJ2-3	many	.	CASSLRWATDTQYF	TGTGCCAGCAGTTTACGGTGGGCCACAGATACGCAGTATTTT
TRBV4-2	TRBJ2-2	few	.	CASSQAFVGELSF	TGTGCCAGCAGCCAAGCTTTTGTCGGGGAGCTGTCTTTT
TRBV5-5	TRBJ1-5	many	.	CASSLARAGQPQHF	TGTGCCAGCAGCTTGGCCAGGGCGGGTCAGCCCCAGCATTTT
TRBV7-9	TRBJ2-1	few	.	CASSPFNNEQFF	TGTGCCAGCAGCCCCTTTAACAATGAGCAGTTCTTC
TRBV6-2/TRBV6-3	TRBJ2-2	.	TRBD1	CASSRPGGGELFF	TGTGCCAGCAGTCGACCAGGGGGCGGGGAGCTGTTTTTT
TRBV20-1	TRBJ2-5	few	.	CSARESTETQYF	TGCAGTGCCCGGGAGTCGACGGAGACCCAGTACTTC
TRBV2	TRBJ1-3	many	.	CASRYKPSGNTIYF	TGTGCCAGCCGTTACAAGCCCTCTGGAAACACCATATATTTT
TRBV5-4	TRBJ1-1	many	.	CASSDKTGWEAFF	TGTGCCAGCAGCGACAAGACGGGTTGGGAAGCTTTCTTT
TRBV19	TRBJ1-1	.	TRBD1	CASSHRGNTEAFF	TGTGCCAGTAGTCACAGGGGGAATACTGAAGCTTTCTTT
TRBV15	TRBJ1-2	many	.	CATSRGQGPYGYTF	TGTGCCACCAGCAGAGGCCAGGGGCCCTATGGCTACACCTTC
TRBV2	TRBJ2-1	.	TRBD2	CASSDGALAGNDNEQFF	TGTGCCAGCAGTGATGGGGCGCTAGCGGGGAACGACAATGAGCAGTTCTTC
TRBV4-1	TRBJ1-5	.	.	CASSQGGENQPQHF	TGCGCCAGCAGCCAAGGAGGGGAAAATCAGCCCCAGCATTTT
TRBV20-1	TRBJ2-1	many	TRBD1	CSTGTGGLNEQFF	TGCAGTACCGGGACAGGGGGCTTGAATGAGCAGTTCTTC